This passage covers 32 T cell receptor beta chains from one sample sequenced in a study of T cells in women clearing cervical HPV infection (dated by TCRdb to between 2017 and 2018). The receptor library was made with the immunoSEQ multiplex PCR assay. What TCRdb holds here is the immuneACCESS table cut down to in-frame rearrangements. Part of the clones is not present; checked against another copy, under half of the missing clones reflect an unresolved V gene, and the others are unexplained. The table for this sample lists over 30,000 clones. The ten largest account for 5.5% to 8% of the sample. The sequenced sample was blood buffy coat. These receptors were collected from a woman aged 18-70 years with a cervical HPV16 infection that either progressed to CIN3+ or cleared (not recorded which).

About this clone: The CDR3 is cut off 3 residues early in the read; its end comes from the germline J gene. V usage is TRBV5-1 and J usage is TRBJ2-3; 8 bases fit TRBD2. The CDR3 runs to 15 residues. Trimming took 1 base from V and 2 from J; bases not matched to a gene: 3. Germline CDR1 and CDR2: SGHRS and YFSETQ. The CDR3 spells CASSLTGGATDTQYF. The CDR3 DNA, read in part, is TGCGCCAGCAGCTTGACGGGGGGGGCCACAGATACG.

A note on this clone: The read ends 3 residues shy of where the CDR3 ends; the end is completed using the germline J gene. The chain is built from TRBV7-6 and TRBJ2-7; TRBD1 agrees at 9 bases. V lost 1 base, J lost 4 bases, and 8 bases stayed unmatched. The CDR3 consists of 16 residues. Germline CDR1 reads SGHVS; CDR2 reads FNYEAQ. Incomplete CDR3 DNA: TGTGCCAGCAGCTTAGAAGCCGACAGGGGGTCGTACGAG. This codes for CASSLEADRGSYE. The entire CDR3 protein reads CASSLEADRGSYEQYF. Full variable domain (outside the CDR3, taken from reference TRBV7-6 and TRBJ2-7): GAGVSQSPRYKVTKRGQDVALRCDPISGHVSLYWYRQALGQGPEFLTYFNYEAQQDKSGLPNDRFSAERPEGSISTLTIQRTEQRDSAMYRCASSLEADRGSYEQYFGPGTRLTVT.

The sequenced CDR3 bases are TGCGCCAGCAGCCAAGATAGGGGGACTAGCTCTACAGATACG. Amino acids: CASSQDRGTSSTDT. The whole CDR3 is CASSQDRGTSSTDTQYF. This sequence joins TRBV4-1 and TRBJ2-3; 9 bases match TRBD2. The CDR3 end is not reached by the read, which stops 3 residues before it; the germline J gene fills it in. The trim removed 0 bases at V and 3 bases at J, leaving 7 bases unmatched. CDR1 and CDR2 from the germline V gene are MGHRA and YSYEKL. The CDR3 is 17 residues long.

The CDR3 protein is CAISGAWGLAETDTQYF. The CDR3 bases that were read are TGTGCCATCAGTGGCGCTTGGGGACTAGCGGAAACAGATACG. This chain links TRBV10-3 with TRBJ2-3; 11 bases agree with TRBD2. The sequence runs out 3 residues before the end of the CDR3; the remainder is reconstructed from the germline J gene. CDR1 and CDR2 from the germline V gene are ENHRY and SYGVKD. The V segment lost 4 bases and the J segment 3 bases; nucleotides outside the gene matches: 9. CDR3 size: 17 residues.

With respect to this clone: Read data end 3 residues before the CDR3 end; the end is taken from the germline J gene. The chain recombines TRBV3-1 (or the pseudogene TRBV3-2) with TRBJ2-7, with D possibly called TRBD1 or TRBD2 (8 bases each). Germline V lookup: CDR1 LGHDT, CDR2 YNNKEL (reference sequence). The CDR3 contains 15 residues. V was clipped by 8 bases and J by 3 bases, with 20 bases between them. The sequenced part of the CDR3 DNA is TGTGCCAGCGGCCGTAGCGGGACAGGTAGCTACGAG. As protein: CASGRSGTGSYE. Given in full, the CDR3 is CASGRSGTGSYEQYF.

As regards this clone: The read gets to within 3 residues of the CDR3 end, and the germline J gene fills in the rest. V usage is TRBV7-9 and J usage is TRBJ2-2; possibly TRBD2 for D (5 bases). CDR1 is SEHNR and CDR2 is FQNEAQ in the germline V gene (reference sequence). The CDR3 is 15 residues long. V lost 2 bases to trimming and J lost 1 base, with 8 bases between them. The CDR3 loop reads CASSLPGKNTGELFF. Partial CDR3 DNA: TGTGCCAGCAGCTTACCGGGGAAGAACACCGGGGAG.

As to this clone: The observed sequence ends 3 residues before the CDR3 terminus, with the missing tail filled in from the germline J gene. The chain employs TRBV30 and TRBJ2-1; TRBD2 agrees at 13 bases. The trim removed 3 bases at V and 9 bases at J, leaving 5 bases unmatched. CDR1 is GTSNPN, CDR2 SVGIG, per germline (reference sequence). This CDR3 has 14 residues. The sequenced CDR3 bases are TGTGCCTGGAGGGGAACTAGCGGGAGGGGTGAG. This translates into CAWRGTSGRGE. The entire CDR3 sequence reads CAWRGTSGRGEQFF.

To note about this clone: The read stops 3 residues short of the end of the CDR3; the missing end is completed from the germline J gene. The gene calls are TRBV7-8 and TRBJ2-3; D gene unclear. The V gene lost 6 bases and the J gene lost 1 base, with 8 bases spanning the gap. CDR3 length equals 13 residues. Germline-derived CDR1 and CDR2 are SGHVS and FQNEAQ. The CDR3 sequence is CASSPPGTDTQYF. Partial CDR3 DNA: TGTGCCAGCAGTCCCCCCGGCACAGATACG.

To note about this clone: Sequencing ends 3 residues short of the CDR3 end; the germline J gene provides the rest. V gene TRBV6-2 or TRBV6-3 combines with J gene TRBJ1-1, with D tentatively TRBD1 (5 bases). The CDR3 is 16 residues long. Trimming took 0 bases from V and 1 from J, leaving 12 bases between them. The germline V gene encodes CDR1 MNHEY and CDR2 SVGEGT. The CDR3 loop reads CASSYSIRTGNTEAFF. The part of the CDR3 DNA that was read is TGTGCCAGCAGTTACTCGATTCGAACAGGGAACACTGAA.

On this clone: The sequence runs out 3 residues before the end of the CDR3; the remainder is reconstructed from the germline J gene. The chain links TRBV5-1 to TRBJ2-5; 7 bases align to TRBD2. This CDR3 spans 16 amino acids. The V gene end was trimmed by 0 bases and the J gene end by 4 bases; junction bases not matched to a gene: 9. Germline V gene sequence: CDR1 SGHRS, CDR2 YFSETQ. Incomplete CDR3 DNA: TGCGCCAGCAGCTTGGAAGCGGGGCCTAGGGCAGAGACC. This codes for CASSLEAGPRAET. The full CDR3 is CASSLEAGPRAETQYF.

About this clone itself: The read finishes 3 residues shy of the CDR3 end, and the germline J gene is used to complete it. The V gene is TRBV7-9, the J gene TRBJ2-4, with 7 bases matching TRBD2. The CDR3 consists of 15 residues. CDR1 is SEHNR, CDR2 FQNEAQ, per germline (reference sequence). The CDR3 region is CASSPRWGGDYGQYF. The DNA read from the CDR3 is TGTGCCAGCAGCCCTCGTTGGGGGGGGGACTATGGT.

As for this clone: Read data end 3 residues before the CDR3 end; the end is taken from the germline J gene. The J gene is TRBJ2-2, the V gene TRBV6-2 or TRBV6-3; tentatively, D is TRBD1 (5 bases). Trimming left V 6 bases short and J 5 bases short, with 10 bases between. Germline values: CDR1 MNHEY, CDR2 SVGEGT. This CDR3 is 13 amino acids long. The CDR3: CASSPDSTGELFF. The part of the CDR3 DNA that was read is TGTGCCAGCAGCCCAGACAGTACCGGGGAG.

The CDR3 bases that were read are TGTGCCAGTAGTCCTACAGCAGGGAGGTGGAGTAATGAAAAG. It yields the protein CASSPTAGRWSNEK. The whole CDR3 reads CASSPTAGRWSNEKLFF. The rearrangement uses TRBV19 and TRBJ2-2; TRBD2 is a possible D gene (6 bases). The read stops 3 residues short of the end of the CDR3; the missing end is completed from the germline J gene. This CDR3 comprises 17 residues. Germline assignment: CDR1 LNHDA and CDR2 SQIVND (reference sequence).

Details on this clone: The CDR3 end is not reached by the read, which stops 3 residues before it; the germline J gene fills it in. This sample also contains other DNA sequences that code for the same CDR3. The chain recombines TRBV18 with TRBJ2-7, with 10 bases matching TRBD2. The germline CDR1 and CDR2 sequences are KGHSH and LQKENI. V gave up 6 bases and J gave up 0 bases; unmatched junction bases: 11. This CDR3 region has 17 residues. CDR3 DNA, as far as it was read: TGTGCCAGCTCCCCCCCGACTAGCGGGCCCTACTCCTACGAG. Protein sequence: CASSPPTSGPYSYE. The CDR3, in full, reads CASSPPTSGPYSYEQYF.

Worth noting for this clone: The read falls 3 residues short of the CDR3 end, and the missing part is taken from the germline J gene. This chain connects TRBV5-1 to TRBJ2-7; D gene uncertain. Trimming cost V 0 bases and J 6 bases, with 7 bases left between them. The CDR3 sequence is 12 residues long. Germline CDR1 is SGHRS and CDR2 is YFSETQ. The covered CDR3 bases are TGCGCCAGCAGCTTGGAAGGGTTCGAG. It codes for CASSLEGFE. The CDR3 in its entirety is CASSLEGFEQYF. The whole variable domain, filled in from reference TRBV5-1 and TRBJ2-7, reads KAGVTQTPRYLIKTRGQQVTLSCSPISGHRSVSWYQQTPGQGLQFLFEYFSETQRNKGNFPGRFSGRQFSNSRSEMNVSTLELGDSALYLCASSLEGFEQYFGPGTRLTVT.

As to this clone: The read stops 3 residues short of the end of the CDR3; the missing end is completed from the germline J gene. V usage is TRBV13 and J usage is TRBJ2-5; D may be TRBD1 (6 bases). Germline CDR1 is PRHDT and CDR2 is FYEKMQ (reference sequence). The CDR3 extends over 13 amino acids. Between the trimmed V and J ends, which lost 5 bases and 2 bases, there was a span of 9 bases. The CDR3 is CASSGGPQETQYF. CDR3 DNA, as far as it was read: TGTGCCAGCAGCGGGGGCCCGCAAGAGACC.

As concerns this clone: The read halts 3 residues ahead of the CDR3 end, with the missing end drawn from the germline J gene. The chain is built from TRBV7-9 and TRBJ2-1, with D possibly being TRBD2 (6 bases). The length of the CDR3 is 13 residues. Germline V CDR1 and CDR2: SEHNR, FQNEAQ (reference sequence). The V end was cut by 0 bases, the J end by 6 bases, with 6 bases between. The CDR3 is CASSLASGNEQFF. The CDR3 bases that were read are TGTGCCAGCAGCTTAGCTAGCGGCAATGAG.

A remark on this clone: The read finishes 3 residues shy of the CDR3 end, and the germline J gene is used to complete it. The chain carries TRBV29-1 and TRBJ1-5; D might be TRBD1 (5 bases). CDR1 is SQVTM, CDR2 ANQGSEA, per germline. This CDR3 is built from 12 residues. The CDR3 bases that were read are TGCAGCGTTGATGGACACACAGATCCC. This codes for CSVDGHTDP. The whole CDR3 protein is CSVDGHTDPQHF.

Remarks on this clone: The CDR3 extends 3 residues past the end of the read, so its final part is completed from the germline J gene. This rearrangement joins TRBV10-3 to TRBJ1-2; possible D gene TRBD1, 5 bases. The ends were cut back, 8 bases at V and 7 bases at J, with 14 bases in the middle. CDR3 length: 12 amino acids. Germline CDR1 is ENHRY and CDR2 is SYGVKD. This chain's CDR3 is CAIGRGVGGYTF. CDR3 bases read: TGTGCCATCGGGCGAGGGGTGGGTGGC.

As concerns this clone: The read gets to within 3 residues of the CDR3 end, and the germline J gene fills in the rest. The gene calls are TRBV29-1 and TRBJ2-1, with 8 positions matching TRBD2. V was pared by 3 bases and J by 4 bases, with 14 bases of the junction left unmatched. The V gene's germline CDR1 is SQVTM and CDR2 ANQGSEA. This CDR3 comprises 17 residues. The CDR3 bases that were read are TGCAGCGTTGAGGGGGGAGGCACTAGCGGAATATACAATGAG. Protein: CSVEGGGTSGIYNE. The entire CDR3 protein is CSVEGGGTSGIYNEQFF.

In the case of this clone: Read data end 3 residues before the CDR3 end; the end is taken from the germline J gene. The J gene is TRBJ1-1, the V gene TRBV5-1; D possibly corresponds to TRBD1 (6 bases). CDR3 size: 14 residues. The germline V and J ends were trimmed by 0 bases and 4 bases, with 10 bases remaining between them. Germline lookup yields CDR1 SGHRS and CDR2 YFSETQ. Here the CDR3 reads CASSLATGSTEAFF. CDR3 DNA (partial): TGCGCCAGCAGCTTGGCGACAGGATCCACTGAA.

Notes on this clone: The CDR3 end lies 3 residues beyond the end of the read and is filled in from the germline J gene. The V gene is TRBV19, the J gene TRBJ1-4; 8 positions match TRBD1. This CDR3 region has 13 residues. Germline lookup yields CDR1 LNHDA and CDR2 SQIVND (reference sequence). V lost 9 bases, J lost 3 bases, and 3 bases stayed unmatched. The sequenced CDR3 bases are TGTGCCAGCCAGGGGGCTTCTAATGAAAAA. Translating it yields CASQGASNEK. The full CDR3 sequence reads CASQGASNEKLFF.

The part of the CDR3 DNA that was read is TGTGCCAGCACCCAATCTCAGGGGACAACTAATGAAAAA. It specifies CASTQSQGTTNEK. The CDR3 in full is CASTQSQGTTNEKLFF. This sequence joins TRBV28 and TRBJ1-4, with a weak D call TRBD1 (6 bases). The read terminates 3 residues ahead of where the CDR3 ends, so the germline J gene completes it. Germline CDR1 MDHEN, CDR2 SYDVKM. This CDR3 has 16 residues. Trimming cost V 7 bases and J 0 bases, with 15 bases left between them. Variable domain in full (rest from reference TRBV28 and TRBJ1-4): DVKVTQSSRYLVKRTGEKVFLECVQDMDHENMFWYRQDPGLGLRLIYFSYDVKMKEKGDIPEGYSVSREKKERFSLILESASTNQTSMYLCASTQSQGTTNEKLFFGSGTQLSVL.

A note on this clone: The read halts 3 residues ahead of the CDR3 end, with the missing end drawn from the germline J gene. The V call is TRBV12-3 or TRBV12-4, the J call TRBJ1-2, with 7 positions matching TRBD1. The V and J ends lost 5 bases and 6 bases, in that order; junction bases with no gene match: 6. The CDR3 runs to 13 residues. The CDR3 is CASSLTGYDGYTF. Incomplete CDR3 DNA: TGTGCCAGCAGTCTGACAGGGTATGATGGC.

Turning to this clone: The DNA ends 3 residues before the CDR3 does, and the rest of the CDR3 is filled in from the germline J gene. The V call is TRBV6-2 or TRBV6-3, the J call TRBJ2-4; weak D call: TRBD1 (6 bases). This CDR3 region has 15 residues. Germline lookup yields CDR1 MNHEY and CDR2 SVGEGT. CDR3 residues: CASSYSATGMNGQYF. The sequenced CDR3 bases are TGTGCCAGCAGTTACTCAGCTACAGGGATGAATGGT.

A word on this clone: The read terminates 3 residues before the CDR3 end, so the remaining end is supplied by the germline J gene. V is TRBV19 and J is TRBJ2-7, with D perhaps TRBD1 (6 bases). Trimming took off 5 bases at V and 6 bases at J, with 11 bases between the two ends. The CDR3 sequence is 12 residues long. CDR1 LNHDA and CDR2 SQIVND come from the germline V gene (reference sequence). CDR3 sequence reads: CASSQDRSEQYF. The sequenced CDR3 bases are TGTGCCAGTAGTCAGGACAGATCCGAG.

Note on this clone: The missing CDR3 end, 3 residues past where the read stops, is filled in from the germline J gene. This chain connects TRBV19 to TRBJ2-6; D remains ambiguous. The CDR3 is 15 amino acids. The germline CDR1 and CDR2 sequences are LNHDA and SQIVND (reference sequence). The V and J ends lost 3 bases and 0 bases respectively, with 6 bases between them. The sequenced part of the CDR3 DNA is TGTGCCAGTAGTATCGACAACTCTGGGGCCAACGTC. It is translated as CASSIDNSGANV. The full CDR3 protein is CASSIDNSGANVLTF. Drawing the rest from reference TRBV19 and TRBJ2-6, the complete variable domain is DGGITQSPKYLFRKEGQNVTLSCEQNLNHDAMYWYRQDPGQGLRLIYYSQIVNDFQKGDIAEGYSVSREKKESFPLTVTSAQKNPTAFYLCASSIDNSGANVLTFGAGSRLTVL.

As to this clone: The DNA ends 3 residues before the CDR3 does, and the rest of the CDR3 is filled in from the germline J gene. V usage is TRBV19 and J usage is TRBJ2-7; D gene uncertain. The CDR3 contains 14 residues. Germline V gives CDR1 LNHDA, CDR2 SQIVND (reference sequence). Trimming cost V 8 bases and J 3 bases, with 17 bases left between them. The part of the CDR3 DNA that was read is TGTGCCAGTGTTAGACACAACGGCGACTACGAG. Its protein is CASVRHNGDYE. The entire CDR3 is CASVRHNGDYEQYF.

Comment on this clone: The read gets to within 3 residues of the CDR3 end, and the germline J gene fills in the rest. The rearrangement joins TRBV2 to TRBJ2-4; a possible D gene is TRBD1 (6 bases). The V gene's germline CDR1 is SNHLY and CDR2 FYNNEI. This CDR3 contains 13 residues. The sequenced part of the CDR3 DNA is TGTGCCAGCAGTGGGGACATAAACTATGGT. Protein: CASSGDINYG. The whole CDR3 protein reads CASSGDINYGQYF.

For this clone: The observed sequence ends 3 residues before the CDR3 terminus, with the missing tail filled in from the germline J gene. The chain joins TRBV7-8 to TRBJ2-2, with a weak D call TRBD1 (6 bases). The V and J ends lost 5 bases and 10 bases respectively, with 17 bases between them. This CDR3 is built from 14 residues. Germline CDR1 reads SGHVS; CDR2 reads FQNEAQ. CDR3 protein: CASSTGTLGVELFF. The sequenced part of the CDR3 DNA is TGTGCCAGCAGCACAGGGACGCTAGGGGTGGAG.

Remarks on this clone: The read ends 3 residues shy of where the CDR3 ends; the end is completed using the germline J gene. The V call is TRBV5-1, the J call TRBJ1-4, with 7 bases fitting TRBD1. J was trimmed by 5 bases and V by 4 bases; bases with no gene match: 8. CDR1 and CDR2 (germline): SGHRS, YFSETQ. The CDR3 contains 15 residues. The covered CDR3 bases are TGCGCCAGCAGCGGAACAGGGGTGGGAAATGAAAAA. It yields the protein CASSGTGVGNEK. The full CDR3 reads CASSGTGVGNEKLFF.

In regard to this clone: The CDR3 goes on 3 residues after the read ends, and that part is filled in from the germline J gene. The chain combines TRBV6-1 with TRBJ2-2; TRBD2 matches 7 bases. Germline loops: CDR1 MNHNS, CDR2 SASEGT. CDR3 length equals 14 residues. CDR3 sequence: CASSETGTNEKLFF. The DNA read from the CDR3 is TGTGCCAGCAGCGAAACGGGGACTAATGAAAAG.